This T cell receptor beta chain originates from a study of shared clonotypes between healthy human individuals. Turning to the study itself: Per-donor plates numbered three CD4 naive, three CD4 memory, two CD8 naive and one CD8 memory.

V was trimmed by 4 bases and J by 2 bases, leaving 4 bases between them. The germline V gene encodes CDR1 LNHDA and CDR2 SQIVND (reference sequence). The CDR3 has 12 amino acids. Profiled with immunoSEQ multiplex PCR; TCRdb holds only in-frame clones, not every one. The top ten hold 30% to 40% of the sample, which has around 690,000 clones, 90% seen once. Study conclusions and caveats: Blood alone was sampled, and tissue repertoires likely differ.

Concerning this clone: The antigen is not known.

This chain connects TRBV19 to TRBJ2-3; D gene unclear. This receptor was obtained from a man aged 18 to 30 in good health. Some clones in this sample may be carry-over from other donors' samples. Specimen: memory CD8+ T cells from PBMCs. The subset: CD45RO+ cells pooled with CCR7-negative TemRA cells. CDR3 nucleotide sequence: TGTGCCAGTAGTAAGACCACAGATACGCAGTATTTT. Amino acid sequence: CASSKTTDTQYF.